This T cell receptor beta chain was recorded in a study of T cell responses to AZD1222 COVID-19 vaccine. About the research overall: Second-dose timings of about 4 or about 12 weeks were pooled.

Study conclusions and caveats: The sample set comprised mostly white British donors with more females, and clonal diversity was possibly underestimated. A rise in Spike-specific TCR breadth and depth followed two AZD1222 doses.

Clones were sequenced by immunoSEQ multiplex PCR, and TCRdb holds only the in-frame ones, with some missing. The sample includes roughly 140,000 clones, around 95% of them seen just once. A word on this clone: Its target is not known.

The starting material was peripheral blood, obtained on day 0 of AZD1222 vaccination. The origin of this receptor is an adult in good health.

CDR3 coding DNA: TGTGCCAGCAGTTTTATGCGGGGGGGCGAGGATACGCAGTATTTT. Its protein is CASSFMRGGEDTQYF. The genes are TRBV28 and TRBJ2-3; 9 positions match TRBD2. Germline V lookup: CDR1 MDHEN, CDR2 SYDVKM. The V gene end was trimmed by 3 bases and the J gene end by 6 bases; junction bases not matched to a gene: 7. The CDR3 consists of 15 residues.